The 21 T cell receptor beta chains reported below all come from one sample, sequenced in a study of CD8 T cells in ankylosing spondylitis. TCRdb re-analysed the 5' RACE reads in MiXCR, keeping a single row per CDR3 protein. The sample lists around 540,000 distinct CDR3 sequences, about 12% occurring once. Regarding the study as a whole: A motif in TCR beta, a set of eight highly homologous variants, appeared characteristic of ankylosing spondylitis blood.

These receptors' targets are unknown. The sequenced sample consisted of blood, either unsorted or a sorted T cell fraction (not recorded which). The receptors were gathered from a male donor with ankylosing spondylitis.

This clonotype occurred a few times. V and J are TRBV5-6 and TRBJ1-2, with no clear D. This CDR3 has 13 amino acids. V was cut by 2 bases and J by 6 bases, with 11 bases left in between. The germline V gene has CDR1 SGHDT and CDR2 YYEEEE. As DNA, the CDR3 is TGTGCCAGCAGCTTCGAGACTTTCAATGGCTACACCTTC. This translates into CASSFETFNGYTF.

This chain joins TRBV29-1 and TRBJ1-1, with D possibly TRBD1 on 6 matching bases. V dropped 8 bases and J dropped 4 bases, with 17 bases sitting between them. The CDR3 is made up of 13 amino acids. Germline V gene sequence: CDR1 SQVTM, CDR2 ANQGSEA. The CDR3 DNA reads TGCAGCCCCCGCCGGGGGCGAGGCACTGAAGCTTTCTTT. Its translation is CSPRRGRGTEAFF.

The chain carries TRBV9 and TRBJ2-1; D unresolved. Germline CDR1 reads SGDLS; CDR2 reads YYNGEE. The CDR3 consists of 18 residues. V lost 0 bases to trimming and J lost 0 bases, with 16 bases between them. DNA of the CDR3: TGTGCCAGCAGCGTAGCCGCGACTCACTATGGCTCCTACAATGAGCAGTTCTTC. Protein product: CASSVAATHYGSYNEQFF.

The chain has TRBV6-5 and TRBJ1-2; D gene uncertain. Trimming pared 5 bases from V and 2 bases from J, leaving 21 bases between. CDR1 and CDR2 (germline): MNHEY, SVGAGI. This CDR3 has 17 residues. The CDR3 sequence: CASSHGIGVDDNYGYTF. The CDR3 region has the DNA TGTGCCAGCAGTCACGGCATAGGAGTCGATGACAACTATGGCTACACCTTC.

This clonotype was picked up many times. V and J are TRBV12-3 or TRBV12-4 and TRBJ2-7, with D unresolved. CDR3 size: 13 residues. V lost 3 bases and J 4 bases, leaving 10 bases between the germline ends. In DNA form, the CDR3 reads TGTGCCAGCAGTTTTGACCTCACATACGAGCAGTACTTC. Amino acids: CASSFDLTYEQYF.

Here the CDR3 DNA reads TGTGCCACCAGTGAACGACAGACTAGCGGGAGCACAGATACGCAGTATTTT. Its protein is CATSERQTSGSTDTQYF. The chain has TRBV24-1 and TRBJ2-3; 10 bases fit TRBD2. With V trimmed by 4 bases and J by 0 bases, 6 bases remained unmatched. CDR1 is KGHDR, CDR2 SFDVKD, per germline. This CDR3 is built from 17 residues.

This clonotype was counted a few times. V usage is TRBV5-4 and J usage is TRBJ2-2; a possible D gene is TRBD2 (5 bases). Between the trimmed V and J ends, which lost 0 bases and 6 bases, there was a span of 18 bases. Germline V gene data show CDR1 as SGHNT and CDR2 as YYREEE (reference sequence). The CDR3 is made up of 17 amino acids. The CDR3 loop reads CASSLGVDTPGAGELFF. The CDR3 coding sequence is TGTGCCAGCAGCTTGGGGGTAGATACGCCCGGGGCCGGGGAGCTGTTTTTT.

This clonotype was observed a handful of times. A read error may be the cause here, since a much bigger clone is one base away. The rearrangement uses TRBV7-9 and TRBJ2-1, with 7 bases fitting TRBD2. Germline-derived CDR1 and CDR2 are SEHNR and FQNEAQ (reference sequence). The length of the CDR3 is 15 residues. CDR3 DNA: TGTGTCAGCAGCTTAGTTACTAGCGCCCCCCAAGAGCAGTTCTTC. Translated: CVSSLVTSAPQEQFF.

Remarks on this clonotype: A much larger clonotype is one base distant, so this may be a read error. The chain joins TRBV27 to TRBJ2-3; no clear D. Germline CDR1 MNHEY, CDR2 SMNVEV (reference sequence). Deletions cut 2 bases from V and 5 bases from J, with 2 bases between. The CDR3 consists of 11 residues. CDR3 amino acids: CASSLQDTQYF. The CDR3 DNA follows: TGTGCCAGCAGTTTACAAGATACGCAGTATTTT.

The chain has TRBV7-2 and TRBJ2-5, with D unresolved. The CDR3 totals 14 residues. V was shortened by 3 bases and J by 2 bases, with 10 bases between the two germline ends. The germline CDR1 and CDR2 sequences are SGHTA and FQGNSA. The CDR3 region is CASSFNGPQETQYF. DNA for the CDR3: TGTGCCAGCAGCTTTAACGGGCCACAAGAGACCCAGTACTTC.

This clonotype was seen at least ten times. This chain connects TRBV12-3 or TRBV12-4 to TRBJ1-5; 10 bases agree with TRBD1. The CDR3 extends over 17 amino acids. Trimming took 3 bases from V and 6 from J; bases not matched to a gene: 11. CDR3 protein: CASSFQTGGIKSQPQHF. CDR3 sequence (DNA): TGTGCCAGCAGTTTTCAGACAGGGGGCATTAAAAGTCAGCCCCAGCATTTT.

This clonotype was seen more than once but under ten times. V is TRBV18 and J is TRBJ2-4; 10 bases map to TRBD1. The J segment lost 3 bases and the V segment lost 0 bases, leaving 5 bases of the junction unmatched. Germline V gene sequence: CDR1 KGHSH, CDR2 LQKENI. CDR3 length: 17 amino acids. The CDR3 DNA reads as TGTGCCAGCTCACCACCCCGACAGGGGGCTGTCAAAAACATTCAGTACTTC. Amino acids: CASSPPRQGAVKNIQYF. The full variable domain, rest sourced from reference TRBV18 and TRBJ2-4, is NAGVMQNPRHLVRRRGQEARLRCSPMKGHSHVYWYRQLPEEGLKFMVYLQKENIIDESGMPKERFSAEFPKEGPSILRIQQVVRGDSAAYFCASSPPRQGAVKNIQYFGAGTRLSVL.

This clonotype was recorded at least ten times. The V gene is TRBV5-5, the J gene TRBJ2-1; 12 bases are a match to TRBD2. The V gene end was trimmed by 3 bases and the J gene end by 5 bases; junction bases not matched to a gene: 3. Per the germline V gene, CDR1 is SGHKS and CDR2 is YYEKEE (reference sequence). The CDR3 runs to 15 residues. This CDR3 is CASSSRLAGDNEQFF. In DNA, the CDR3 is TGTGCCAGCAGCTCCCGACTAGCGGGAGACAATGAGCAGTTCTTC.

A few counts support this clonotype. J is TRBJ2-1 and V is TRBV20-1, with TRBD1 identical over 7 bases. J was trimmed by 2 bases and V by 0 bases; bases with no gene match: 7. This CDR3 is 16 amino acids long. CDR1 is DFQATT, CDR2 SNEGSKA, per germline (reference sequence). This CDR3 reads CSARDPTGRAYNEQFF. In DNA form, the CDR3 reads TGCAGTGCTAGAGATCCGACAGGGCGGGCCTACAATGAGCAGTTCTTC.

The rearrangement joins TRBV10-1 to TRBJ2-1; TRBD2 might be the D (5 bases). This CDR3 has 13 amino acids. V was shortened by 3 bases and J by 8 bases, with 11 bases between the two germline ends. Germline V gene sequence: CDR1 WNHNN, CDR2 SYGVQD (reference sequence). The DNA for the CDR3 is TGCGCCAGCAGTGAAAACGGGAAGGATGAGCAGTTCTTC. This translates into CASSENGKDEQFF.

The chain is built from TRBV24-1 and TRBJ2-1; 8 bases are shared with TRBD1. The CDR3 contains 16 residues. Germline V lookup: CDR1 KGHDR, CDR2 SFDVKD. The V segment lost 3 bases and the J segment 9 bases; nucleotides outside the gene matches: 12. The CDR3 reads CATSDRQGAYNAEQFF. In DNA, the CDR3 is TGTGCCACCAGTGATCGGCAGGGGGCCTACAATGCTGAGCAGTTCTTC.

There are a few counts of this clonotype. The chain links TRBV5-1 to TRBJ1-4, with D perhaps TRBD1 (6 bases). The germline gives CDR1 SGHRS, CDR2 YFSETQ. The CDR3 runs to 13 residues. V was cut by 5 bases and J by 4 bases, with 9 bases left in between. The CDR3 loop is CASRRDINEKLFF. The CDR3 DNA sequence: TGCGCCAGCAGAAGGGACATTAATGAAAAACTGTTTTTT.

The chain recombines TRBV12-3 or TRBV12-4 with TRBJ2-3; D is unresolved. This CDR3 has 14 residues. V lost 2 bases to trimming and J lost 2 bases, with 8 bases between them. This CDR3 is CASSLSLYTDTQYF. The CDR3, as DNA: TGTGCCAGCAGTTTAAGCTTGTACACAGATACGCAGTATTTT.

In its sample, this clonotype was seen a few times. Here the CDR3 reads CAWSVLTGELFF. The CDR3 DNA sequence: TGTGCCTGGAGTGTTTTGACCGGGGAGCTGTTTTTT. The V call is TRBV30, the J call TRBJ2-2; no clear D. CDR3 size: 12 residues. V shed 0 bases and J shed 5 bases, with 4 bases lying between them. CDR1 GTSNPN and CDR2 SVGIG come from the germline V gene (reference sequence).

A few counts support this clonotype. The chain joins TRBV25-1 to TRBJ1-1; D not certain. CDR3 length equals 15 residues. CDR1 MGHDK and CDR2 SYGVNS come from the germline V gene. V lost 4 bases and J lost 1, with 13 bases in between. The DNA for the CDR3 is TGTGCCAGCAGTGGCCTTGGTACCCAGAACACTGAAGCTTTCTTT. Its translation is CASSGLGTQNTEAFF. The full variable domain, completed using reference TRBV25-1 and TRBJ1-1, is EADIYQTPRYLVIGTGKKITLECSQTMGHDKMYWYQQDPGMELHLIHYSYGVNSTEKGDLSSESTVSRIRTEHFPLTLESARPSHTSQYLCASSGLGTQNTEAFFGQGTRLTVV.

This clonotype appeared a few times. This chain uses TRBV5-5 with TRBJ2-3, with D maybe TRBD1 (5 bases). Trimming took 0 bases from V and 5 from J, leaving 10 bases between them. This CDR3 is 14 amino acids long. CDR1 and CDR2 (germline): SGHKS, YYEKEE (reference sequence). This CDR3 is CASSLDQGRDTQYF. The CDR3 bases are TGTGCCAGCAGCTTGGATCAGGGTAGAGATACGCAGTATTTT.